Listed below are T cell receptor beta chains from one sample, sequenced in a study of human T cells and chemical hapten exposure. MiXCR, applied by TCRdb to the RACE reads, yields one record per CDR3 protein. The sample comprises fewer than 70,000 distinct CDR3 sequences, roughly 11% of which are singletons, and approximately 4.7% rests with the top ten. The specimen was whole blood, collected in connection with sensitization to the hapten diphenylcyclopropenone (DPC). All receptors come from a woman in her 50s with alopecia areata. Some clones in this sample may be carry-over from other donors' samples. CDR3s leave out the opening cysteine and the closing phenylalanine or tryptophan.

v_call cdr3_aa
TRBV29-1 SALARIRTDEKLF
TRBV6-5 ASSGAGRRETQY
TRBV29-1 SVGQGWVEQY
TRBV11-2 ASSFATGRINYGYT
TRBV11-2 ASTRTSGSYEQY
TRBV4-3 ASSQDRGRGAF
TRBV18 ASSYSTSGTDTQY
TRBV7-2 ASSSPDRSNVAQY
TRBV6-1 ASSWTGDSNQPQH
TRBV7-9 ASSLDQGSFDEQF
TRBV7-9 ASSAQQGKGDQPQH
TRBV11-3 ASSFGGGADTQY
TRBV7-2 ASSLTGTSGGELF
TRBV28 ASSSQGAEQF
TRBV3-1 ASSQDGIWQRTYEQY
TRBV27 ASSLRQGTEAF
TRBV20-1 SAREGTSGHYNEQF
TRBV12-3/TRBV12-4 ASSLTGGMKTQY
TRBV14 ASSPPGTIHEQY
TRBV5-1 ASSSLAGAGTDTQY
TRBV5-1 ASSLDGGSTGELF
TRBV19 ASSIARPGTGPYSNQPQH
TRBV25-1 ASSEWLGLAGIQETQY